Listed below are T cell receptor beta chains from one sample, sequenced in a study of blood T cells in healthy people across ages. One entry per CDR3 protein, called by TCRdb with MiXCR from the 5' RACE reads. The sample lists approximately 780,000 distinct CDR3 sequences, roughly 25% occurring once. Separately, the same data were catalogued under a study of T cells of mothers and their children.

Sequencing was performed on blood. The receptors derive from a boy between 10 and 17 years old in good health. Both conserved end residues are part of each CDR3. D genes are given only for firm matches. Size is stated for part of the rows, as once, few or many counts, or as a class when the clone is expanded.

.,TRBV27,16,TRBJ1-6,.,CASSSPSSAYNSPLHF,TGTGCCAGCAGTTCCCCGTCGAGCGCCTATAATTCACCCCTCCACTTT
.,TRBV5-1,15,TRBJ2-1,TRBD2,CASSSPGLAGGEQFF,TGCGCCAGCAGCTCCCCGGGACTAGCGGGGGGAGAGCAGTTCTTC
few,TRBV4-1,14,TRBJ1-1,.,CASSLQEGDTEAFF,TGCGCCAGCAGCCTCCAGGAGGGTGACACTGAAGCTTTCTTT
.,TRBV20-1,13,TRBJ1-5,TRBD1,CSASDRGNQPQHF,TGCAGTGCCTCGGACAGGGGCAATCAGCCCCAGCATTTT
.,TRBV10-3,14,TRBJ1-5,TRBD1,CAISTGQGEQPQHF,TGTGCCATCAGTACCGGACAGGGCGAGCAGCCCCAGCATTTT
.,TRBV4-1,15,TRBJ2-4,TRBD2,CASSGREGGGGIQYF,TGCGCCAGCAGCGGCCGGGAGGGGGGAGGTGGCATTCAGTACTTC
.,TRBV12-3/TRBV12-4,15,TRBJ1-2,TRBD1,CASSRQGDSFYGYTF,TGTGCCAGCAGTCGACAGGGGGACTCTTTCTATGGCTACACCTTC
.,TRBV4-2,16,TRBJ2-7,.,CASSQEPGAKTYEQYF,TGTGCCAGCAGCCAAGAGCCGGGGGCTAAGACCTACGAGCAGTACTTC
.,TRBV6-1,17,TRBJ2-5,TRBD1,CASYQADRGSGKETQYF,TGTGCCAGCTACCAGGCCGACAGGGGTTCGGGAAAAGAGACCCAGTACTTC
few,TRBV2,14,TRBJ2-1,.,CASSADYLYNEQFF,TGTGCCAGCAGTGCGGACTACCTCTACAATGAGCAGTTCTTC
few,TRBV12-5,13,TRBJ1-3,.,CASEQSSGNTIYF,TGTGCTAGTGAGCAGTCGTCCGGAAACACCATATATTTT
.,TRBV14,16,TRBJ1-6,.,CASSQYIGEHNSPLHF,TGTGCCAGCAGCCAGTATATCGGGGAGCATAATTCACCCCTCCACTTT
few,TRBV15,14,TRBJ2-7,TRBD2,CATSPSGGGYEQYF,TGTGCCACCAGCCCTAGTGGGGGGGGCTACGAGCAGTACTTC
.,TRBV29-1,14,TRBJ2-5,.,CSVEVNVVGGTQYF,TGCAGCGTTGAAGTGAACGTGGTGGGAGGGACCCAGTACTTC
few,TRBV5-1,16,TRBJ2-3,.,CASSLVRGSSTDTQYF,TGCGCCAGCAGCTTAGTACGAGGATCTAGCACAGATACGCAGTATTTT
.,TRBV7-2,12,TRBJ2-5,TRBD2,CASSLRTSATYF,TGTGCCAGCAGTCTCCGGACTAGCGCTACGTACTTC
.,TRBV9,14,TRBJ1-1,.,CASSVESRWDEAFF,TGTGCCAGCAGCGTAGAGTCCCGGTGGGATGAAGCTTTCTTT
many,TRBV5-1,14,TRBJ2-5,.,CASSLGQIQETQYF,TGCGCCAGCAGCTTGGGACAAATCCAAGAGACCCAGTACTTC
.,TRBV20-1,14,TRBJ1-5,.,CSARVDNNDQPQHF,TGCAGTGCTAGAGTCGACAATAACGATCAGCCCCAGCATTTT
.,TRBV2,15,TRBJ2-1,.,CASSERRGSYNEQFF,TGTGCCAGCAGTGAAAGGCGGGGATCCTACAATGAGCAGTTCTTC
few,TRBV3-1,15,TRBJ1-2,.,CASSQGEGRPYGYTF,TGTGCCAGCAGCCAAGGCGAGGGGCGCCCCTATGGCTACACCTTC
.,TRBV9,16,TRBJ2-6,TRBD1,CASRGDSRSGANVLTF,TGTGCCAGCAGGGGGGACAGCCGCTCTGGGGCCAACGTCCTGACTTTC
.,TRBV6-5,12,TRBJ2-5,.,CARTGIFYGQYF,TGTGCGAGGACGGGGATATTCTACGGGCAGTACTTC
few,TRBV6-5,13,TRBJ2-7,.,CASSYSGRGEQYF,TGTGCCAGCAGTTACTCGGGACGGGGCGAGCAGTACTTC
.,TRBV5-1,14,TRBJ1-2,.,CASSLGADNYGYTF,TGCGCCAGCAGCTTGGGGGCAGACAACTATGGCTACACCTTC
.,TRBV5-5,14,TRBJ2-1,.,CAGSLRTEHNEQFF,TGTGCCGGCAGCTTGCGAACAGAGCACAATGAGCAGTTCTTC
few,TRBV15,14,TRBJ2-7,.,CATSRVGTDYEQYF,TGTGCCACCAGCAGAGTGGGGACGGACTACGAGCAGTACTTC
.,TRBV27,14,TRBJ2-7,TRBD1,CASRLDRVSHEQYF,TGTGCCAGCCGTCTGGACAGGGTGTCCCACGAGCAGTACTTC
.,TRBV3-1,18,TRBJ2-1,.,CASRPRIVASASYNEQFF,TGTGCCAGCAGGCCAAGAATAGTGGCTAGCGCGTCCTACAATGAGCAGTTCTTC
few,TRBV7-9,18,TRBJ2-5,TRBD2,CASSPGLAGGPGQETQYF,TGTGCCAGCAGCCCGGGACTAGCGGGGGGGCCTGGGCAAGAGACCCAGTACTTC
.,TRBV18,14,TRBJ1-1,TRBD1,CASSPPGDRGSAFF,TGTGCCAGCTCACCACCGGGGGACAGGGGCTCGGCTTTCTTT
.,TRBV7-3,14,TRBJ2-2,.,CASSPIQGYGELFF,TGTGCCAGCAGCCCCATACAGGGATACGGGGAGCTGTTTTTT
many,TRBV9,13,TRBJ2-2,.,CASSPRATGELFF,TGTGCCAGCAGCCCTCGAGCCACCGGGGAGCTGTTTTTT
.,TRBV6-1,13,TRBJ1-4,TRBD1,CASGGQTNEKLFF,TGTGCCAGCGGGGGACAGACTAATGAAAAACTGTTTTTT
.,TRBV6-1,14,TRBJ2-5,TRBD1,CASSDRDSKETQYF,TGTGCCAGCAGTGACCGGGACAGCAAAGAGACCCAGTACTTC
.,TRBV7-9,16,TRBJ1-2,.,CASSLAGTPSGYGYTF,TGTGCCAGCAGCTTAGCCGGGACACCCTCTGGGTATGGCTACACCTTC
.,TRBV7-8,16,TRBJ2-1,.,CASSLRRGESGSEQFF,TGTGCCAGCAGCTTACGAAGGGGGGAGTCGGGAAGTGAGCAGTTCTTC
.,TRBV24-1,13,TRBJ2-1,.,CATSASGYNEQFF,TGTGCCACCAGTGCTTCGGGGTACAATGAGCAGTTCTTC
few,TRBV7-3,15,TRBJ2-3,TRBD2,CASSCCGGYTDTQYF,TGTGCCAGCAGCTGCTGCGGGGGGTACACAGATACGCAGTATTTT
.,TRBV7-2,19,TRBJ2-5,TRBD1,CASSFRPWGGTGLLETQYF,TGTGCCAGCAGCTTCCGCCCCTGGGGGGGGACAGGGTTATTAGAGACCCAGTACTTC